The T cell receptor (beta chain) under discussion was sequenced for a study of blood T cell repertoires in COVID-19. On the study more broadly: Researchers got acute and convalescent COVID-19 samples from the United States, Italy and Spain. Sample material is recorded as cDNA or gDNA derived from T cells, B-cell-depleted T cells, or PBMCs.

The table lists this clone with a count of one. Germline-derived CDR1 and CDR2 are KGHSH and LQKENI. J lost 6 bases, V lost 2 bases, and 15 bases had no gene match. This CDR3 contains 18 residues. Source study methods: It was from reference gene primer amplification that nucleated cell counts were estimated. TCRdb's table, derived via immunoSEQ multiplex PCR, lists solely in-frame clones and lacks some. Clone size and the V and J calls come from that table; the DNA yielded D and trimming. This table has 370,000 or so clones, roughly 80% appearing once. This sequence was found in a human donor with acute or convalescent COVID-19. The donor label of this sample is uncertain. Sample: peripheral blood. The chain carries TRBV18 and TRBJ1-1; 10 positions agree with TRBD1. CDR3 protein: CASSPSPGQGPWGSEAFF. DNA of the CDR3: TGTGCCAGCTCACCATCACCGGGACAGGGGCCCTGGGGCTCTGAAGCTTTCTTT.